A single sample gave rise to the 18 T cell receptor beta chains below, sequenced in a study of blood T cell repertoires in COVID-19. Sequencing was performed with immunoSEQ multiplex PCR; in TCRdb, only in-frame clones are kept and a portion is missing. The sample gives around 290,000 clones, about nine tenths of which show up once; 1.7% is in the top ten. Material: PBMCs or T cells enriched from blood (not recorded which). The receptors originated from a woman aged 40-49 years who had recovered from COVID-19.

This clone was counted a single time. V gene TRBV10-3 combines with J gene TRBJ2-7; 14 bases line up with TRBD2. Unmatched junction bases numbered 18, after V lost 10 bases and J lost 4 bases. This CDR3 contains 18 residues. Germline values: CDR1 ENHRY, CDR2 SYGVKD. CDR3 protein: CASSTGTSGSRGTYEQYF. The CDR3 coding sequence is TGTGCCAGTTCAACCGGGACTAGCGGGAGTAGGGGAACTTACGAGCAGTACTTC.

This chain connects TRBV7-8 to TRBJ2-7, with 9 bases aligning to TRBD1. The J segment lost 3 bases and the V segment lost 3 bases, leaving 6 bases of the junction unmatched. The CDR3 extends over 15 amino acids. Per germline, CDR1 SGHVS and CDR2 FQNEAQ. The CDR3 region is CASSFGTGKGYEQYF. The CDR3 bases are TGTGCCAGCAGCTTCGGGACAGGGAAGGGCTACGAGCAGTACTTC.

The rearrangement joins TRBV3-1 (or the pseudogene TRBV3-2) to TRBJ1-3; D is undetermined. The length of the CDR3 is 14 residues. V dropped 3 bases and J dropped 1 base, with 7 bases sitting between them. The germline gives CDR1 LGHDT, CDR2 YNNKEL (reference sequence). The CDR3 sequence is CASSQRGSGNTIYF. CDR3 DNA sequence: TGTGCCAGCAGCCAGCGAGGGTCTGGAAACACCATATATTTT.

This rearrangement joins TRBV19 to TRBJ2-6; 8 bases line up with TRBD1. The J segment lost 4 bases and the V segment lost 7 bases, leaving 15 bases of the junction unmatched. The CDR3 loop spans 18 amino acids. Germline V CDR1 and CDR2: LNHDA, SQIVND (reference sequence). As DNA, the CDR3 is TGTGCCAGTATAGGAGGGCAGGGGGCGGTTGGAGGGGCCAACGTCCTGACTTTC. Protein: CASIGGQGAVGGANVLTF.

This clone was found a few times. This chain links TRBV9 with TRBJ2-3; maybe TRBD2 (5 bases). Trimming took 0 bases from V and 4 from J, leaving 12 bases between them. The germline V gene has CDR1 SGDLS and CDR2 YYNGEE. The CDR3 is 15 amino acids. This CDR3 is CASSVGTAGADTQYF. DNA for the CDR3: TGTGCCAGCAGCGTAGGAACTGCGGGCGCAGATACGCAGTATTTT. Drawing the rest from reference TRBV9 and TRBJ2-3, the complete variable domain is DSGVTQTPKHLITATGQRVTLRCSPRSGDLSVYWYQQSLDQGLQFLIQYYNGEERAKGNILERFSAQQFPDLHSELNLSSLELGDSALYFCASSVGTAGADTQYFGPGTRLTVL.

V is TRBV6-6 and J is TRBJ2-5; tentatively, D is TRBD2 (6 bases). The CDR3 sequence is 14 residues long. V shed 1 base and J shed 3 bases, with 9 bases lying between them. Per germline, CDR1 MNHNY and CDR2 SVGAGI (reference sequence). Written as DNA, the CDR3 is TGTGCCAGCAGTTACTGGGGGGTCAAAGAGACCCAGTACTTC. Translating it yields CASSYWGVKETQYF.

In this sample, this clone turned up a few times. J is TRBJ1-6 and V is TRBV4-1; TRBD1 aligns across 7 bases. With 2 bases clipped from V and 7 bases from J, the junction kept 8 bases outside the gene matches. Per the germline V gene, CDR1 is MGHRA and CDR2 is YSYEKL. The CDR3 has 16 residues. The CDR3 loop reads CASSQPAGTDNSPLHF. CDR3 DNA: TGCGCCAGCAGCCAACCGGCCGGGACAGACAATTCACCCCTCCACTTT.

The chain carries TRBV5-5 and TRBJ1-4; 8 positions agree with TRBD1. CDR1 is SGHKS and CDR2 is YYEKEE in the germline V gene (reference sequence). V was pared by 3 bases and J by 8 bases, with 9 bases of the junction left unmatched. The CDR3 spans 15 residues. This CDR3 reads CASSWADRAGEKLFF. CDR3 nucleotides: TGTGCCAGCAGCTGGGCGGACAGGGCGGGGGAAAAACTGTTTTTT.

The chain combines TRBV5-1 with TRBJ2-5; TRBD1 matches 9 bases. The CDR3 length is 17 residues. Trimming took 0 bases from V and 5 from J; bases not matched to a gene: 11. CDR1 and CDR2 (germline): SGHRS, YFSETQ. CDR3 loop: CASSLGPTGGVQETQYF. In DNA form, the CDR3 reads TGCGCCAGCAGCTTGGGCCCGACAGGGGGTGTTCAGGAGACCCAGTACTTC.

This chain uses TRBV6-2 or TRBV6-3 with TRBJ1-2; no definite D call. Trimming took 6 bases from V and 4 from J, leaving 9 bases between them. CDR3 length: 12 residues. Germline V gene sequence: CDR1 MNHEY, CDR2 SVGEGT. CDR3 sequence reads: CASSLAFYGYTF. The CDR3 nucleotides read TGTGCCAGCAGCTTAGCCTTCTATGGCTACACCTTC.

This chain uses TRBV2 with TRBJ1-4, with D unclear. The germline gives CDR1 SNHLY, CDR2 FYNNEI. This CDR3 is built from 15 residues. With 3 bases removed from V and 0 bases from J, the gap between germline ends came to 8 bases. CDR3 protein: CASSDGGATNEKLFF. Written as DNA, the CDR3 is TGTGCCAGCAGTGATGGCGGGGCAACTAATGAAAAACTGTTTTTT. The entire variable domain, with the rest obtained from reference TRBV2 and TRBJ1-4, is as follows: EPEVTQTPSHQVTQMGQEVILRCVPISNHLYFYWYRQILGQKVEFLVSFYNNEISEKSEIFDDQFSVERPDGSNFTLKIRSTKLEDSAMYFCASSDGGATNEKLFFGSGTQLSVL.

This sequence joins TRBV5-6 and TRBJ2-7; 11 bases align to TRBD1. The V gene end was trimmed by 5 bases and the J gene end by 4 bases; junction bases not matched to a gene: 5. The CDR3 is 14 amino acids. The germline V gene has CDR1 SGHDT and CDR2 YYEEEE. CDR3 nucleotide sequence: TGTGCCAGCAGTTCGGACAGGGGGCTTTACGAGCAGTACTTC. Residues: CASSSDRGLYEQYF. The full variable domain, with the rest looked up from reference TRBV5-6 and TRBJ2-7, is DAGVTQSPTHLIKTRGQQVTLRCSPKSGHDTVSWYQQALGQGPQFIFQYYEEEERQRGNFPDRFSGHQFPNYSSELNVNALLLGDSALYLCASSSDRGLYEQYFGPGTRLTVT.

The J gene is TRBJ1-1, the V gene TRBV9, with D unclear. Germline values: CDR1 SGDLS, CDR2 YYNGEE. V shed 0 bases and J shed 6 bases, with 12 bases lying between them. CDR3 length: 14 amino acids. The DNA of the CDR3 is TGTGCCAGCAGCGTAGGAGGAGGCAGCCCTGAAGCTTTCTTT. Translating it yields CASSVGGGSPEAFF.

The chain uses TRBV20-1 and TRBJ1-5, with a tentative D call TRBD1 (6 bases). This CDR3 contains 13 residues. The germline V gene encodes CDR1 DFQATT and CDR2 SNEGSKA (reference sequence). V was pared by 3 bases and J by 5 bases, with 11 bases between. The CDR3 here is CSASWQGHQPQHF. Here the CDR3 DNA reads TGCAGTGCTAGTTGGCAGGGGCATCAGCCCCAGCATTTT.

The rearrangement uses TRBV19 and TRBJ2-1; 8 nucleotides match TRBD2. Trimming at V came to 3 bases and at J to 7 bases, leaving 8 bases not matched to a gene. CDR1 and CDR2 from the germline V gene are LNHDA and SQIVND (reference sequence). This CDR3 region has 15 residues. CDR3 sequence reads: CASSIDGGARNEQFF. In nucleotides, the CDR3 is TGTGCCAGTAGTATCGACGGGGGGGCTAGGAATGAGCAGTTCTTC.

The CDR3 sequence is CASSLAGRQNGYTF. In DNA, the CDR3 is TGTGCCAGCAGCTTGGCAGGGCGACAAAATGGCTACACCTTC. The V and J genes are TRBV5-4 and TRBJ1-2; tentative D call: TRBD1 (5 bases). The germline gives CDR1 SGHNT, CDR2 YYREEE (reference sequence). The V end lost 0 bases, the J end lost 6 bases, and 12 bases lay between the germline ends. The CDR3 is 14 amino acids.

The count of this clone is one. The J gene is TRBJ2-1, the V gene TRBV5-4; possible D gene TRBD2, 7 bases. V was shortened by 8 bases and J by 7 bases, with 31 bases between the two germline ends. Germline CDR1 SGHNT, CDR2 YYREEE (reference sequence). CDR3 length: 18 amino acids. The CDR3, as DNA: TGTGCCAGTAGCCTAAACGTTGTGAGGGGGGGCCTAGGTAATGAGCAGTTCTTC. This encodes CASSLNVVRGGLGNEQFF.

This chain connects TRBV14 to TRBJ1-2; D is unresolved. V was cut by 1 base and J by 4 bases, with 7 bases left in between. The CDR3 runs to 13 residues. Germline V gene lookup returns CDR1 SGHDN and CDR2 FVKESK. This chain's CDR3 is CASSQGVGYGYTF. The CDR3 DNA follows: TGTGCCAGCAGCCAAGGTGTCGGCTATGGCTACACCTTC.